This is a list of T cell receptor beta chains from one sample in a study of T cells in Graves' hyperthyroidism and ophthalmopathy. TCRdb re-called the multiplex PCR reads with MiXCR, one entry per CDR3 protein. The sample has about 350,000 distinct CDR3 sequences; roughly 14% are singletons. The sequenced sample was blood. Receptors were obtained from a woman in her twenties or thirties with Graves' hyperthyroidism. The conserved cysteine and the conserved F or W are not part of the CDR3 here. Each record gives: CDR3 length, D gene, clone size, V gene, J gene, CDR3 protein. A D gene is named only where the DNA matches it firmly. A clone size is listed for some rows: how often the clone was seen (once, few, many), or a class if it is expanded.

16	TRBD2	many	TRBV6-2/TRBV6-3	TRBJ2-1	ASRVGLAGGHLGYEQF
13	TRBD2	many	TRBV6-1	TRBJ2-7	ASSHPSGRAYEQY
13	TRBD2	few	TRBV12-3/TRBV12-4	TRBJ2-3	ASSLYGRASDTQY
11	NA	NA	TRBV14	TRBJ1-1	ASSQWMNTEAF
12	NA	NA	TRBV19	TRBJ1-2	ASSIGSGIYGYT
12	TRBD2	few	TRBV27	TRBJ2-7	ASSLAGGPLEQY
13	NA	many	TRBV6-5	TRBJ2-1	ASSYNGRVYNEQF
11	NA	once	TRBV9	TRBJ1-2	ASSVAGRYGYT
12	NA	few	TRBV7-9	TRBJ2-2	ASSLMGVAGELF
14	NA	few	TRBV20-1	TRBJ2-3	SAYPSVSPGTDTQY